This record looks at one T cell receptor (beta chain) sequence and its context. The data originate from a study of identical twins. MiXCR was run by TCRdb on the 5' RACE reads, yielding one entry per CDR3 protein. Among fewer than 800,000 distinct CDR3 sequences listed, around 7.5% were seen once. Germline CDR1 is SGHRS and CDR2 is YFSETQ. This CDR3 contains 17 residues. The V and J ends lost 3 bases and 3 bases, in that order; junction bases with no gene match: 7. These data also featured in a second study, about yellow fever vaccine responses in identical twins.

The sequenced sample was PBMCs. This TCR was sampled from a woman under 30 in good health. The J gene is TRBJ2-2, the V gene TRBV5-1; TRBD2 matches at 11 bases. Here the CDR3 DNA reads TGCGCCAGCAGCTCCCCGACTAGCGGGACTTACACCGGGGAGCTGTTTTTT. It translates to CASSSPTSGTYTGELFF.